The 7 T cell receptor beta chains in this list originate from one sample, sequenced in a study of T cell repertoires in cytomegalovirus infection. Each CDR3 protein is one row after TCRdb ran MiXCR on the reads. Of roughly 46,000 distinct CDR3 sequences listed, around 21% are singletons. Their specific antigens are unknown. Sequencing used CD8+ T cells from cultured PBMCs, obtained from culture after CMV antigen stimulation. These receptors originate from a human donor in good health (CMV status not recorded). Some clones in this sample may be carry-over from other donors' samples.

On this clonotype itself: Relative to the germline gene, one junction end is altered; a read error may explain this. This chain joins TRBV11-2 and TRBJ2-1; 7 bases line up with TRBD1. The CDR3 has 16 amino acids. The germline V gene encodes CDR1 SGHAT and CDR2 FQNNGV. DNA for the CDR3: TGTGCCAGCATCCCAGGGGGTGCTTTCTCCTACAGTGAGCAGTTCTTC. Translating it yields CASIPGGAFSYSEQFF.

The sample holds many counts of this clonotype. V is TRBV7-2 and J is TRBJ2-5; D could derive from TRBD1 or TRBD2 (5 bases each). The CDR3 covers 14 residues. CDR1 is SGHTA and CDR2 is FQGNSA in the germline V gene. Trimming took off 5 bases at V and 0 bases at J, with 10 bases between the two ends. The CDR3 DNA sequence: TGTGCCAGCAGCCAGGGACGGTACCAAGAGACCCAGTACTTC. This encodes CASSQGRYQETQYF.

Here the CDR3 reads CASTEAGLNTGELFF. The CDR3 nucleotides are TGTGCCAGCACCGAAGCGGGCTTGAACACCGGGGAGCTGTTTTTT. The V and J genes are TRBV7-9 and TRBJ2-2, with TRBD2 as a possible D gene (6 bases). CDR1 is SEHNR and CDR2 is FQNEAQ in the germline V gene (reference sequence). CDR3 size: 15 residues. Trimming stripped 7 bases from V and 1 base from J, with 13 bases between.

As concerns this clonotype: A much more abundant neighbour one base away suggests this may be a read error. The rearrangement uses TRBV12-3 or TRBV12-4 and TRBJ2-1; D is unresolved. The end of the DNA aligns better with TRBJ2-7, so the J call may be wrong. The CDR3 contains 10 residues. In DNA, the CDR3 is TGTGCCAGCAGTCTCAATGAGCAGTACTTC. Its protein product is CASSLNEQYF.

The genes are TRBV9 and TRBJ2-6; D unresolved. The V end lost 1 base, the J end lost 4 bases, and 3 bases lay between the germline ends. The germline gives CDR1 SGDLS, CDR2 YYNGEE. The CDR3 loop spans 13 amino acids. The CDR3 here is CASSVSGANVLTF. CDR3 DNA sequence: TGTGCCAGCAGCGTATCAGGGGCCAACGTCCTGACTTTC.

The chain uses TRBV6-5 and TRBJ2-1, with 13 positions matching TRBD2. V gave up 6 bases and J gave up 0 bases; unmatched junction bases: 2. In germline, CDR1 is MNHEY, CDR2 SVGAGI. The CDR3 runs to 16 residues. The CDR3 region is CASRGTSGNSYNEQFF. The CDR3, as DNA: TGTGCCAGCAGGGGGACTAGCGGGAACTCCTACAATGAGCAGTTCTTC.

This clonotype was detected many times. The rearrangement joins TRBV7-8 to TRBJ2-1, with 9 bases that match TRBD2. Unmatched junction bases numbered 14, after V lost 5 bases and J lost 6 bases. The V gene's germline CDR1 is SGHVS and CDR2 FQNEAQ. The CDR3 loop spans 17 amino acids. The CDR3 sequence is CASSLKGGGRAINEQFF. For the CDR3, the DNA is TGTGCCAGCAGCCTAAAGGGGGGCGGGAGGGCCATCAATGAGCAGTTCTTC.